Following are 10 T cell receptor beta chains from one sample sequenced in a study of blood T cell repertoires in COVID-19. Method: immunoSEQ multiplex PCR; TCRdb's copy keeps in-frame clones and lacks some. The sample carries roughly 170,000 clones, 79% recorded once. The source material was peripheral blood. The receptors were sampled from a woman aged 55-69 years with COVID-19, enrolled during active disease.

The chain recombines TRBV6-5 with TRBJ1-3; no reliable D call. This CDR3 contains 13 residues. Germline V CDR1 and CDR2: MNHEY, SVGAGI. The ends were cut back, 6 bases at V and 4 bases at J, with 10 bases in the middle. The CDR3 protein is CASRRVSGNTIYF. The CDR3 nucleotides are TGTGCCAGCAGGAGGGTTAGCGGAAACACCATATATTTT.

This clone was counted only a few times. The chain couples TRBV9 to TRBJ2-2; 12 bases agree with TRBD2. The germline V gene encodes CDR1 SGDLS and CDR2 YYNGEE. J gave up 2 bases and V 3 bases, and 8 bases lay outside the gene matches. The CDR3 covers 18 residues. CDR3 sequence: CASSDPRTSGANTGELFF. In DNA, the CDR3 is TGTGCCAGCAGCGACCCTCGGACTAGCGGGGCCAACACCGGGGAGCTGTTTTTT.

The sample holds one count of this clone. The chain joins TRBV18 to TRBJ1-3, with TRBD1 matching over 8 bases. The CDR3 is made up of 16 amino acids. J was trimmed by 2 bases and V by 1 base; bases with no gene match: 4. Per germline, CDR1 KGHSH and CDR2 LQKENI. CDR3 coding DNA: TGTGCCAGCTCACCACGACAGGGGATAACTGGAAACACCATATATTTT. Translation: CASSPRQGITGNTIYF.

The chain combines TRBV2 with TRBJ2-5; D perhaps matches TRBD2 (6 bases). The CDR3 contains 13 residues. From germline, CDR1 is SNHLY and CDR2 FYNNEI. V lost 5 bases and J 2 bases, leaving 9 bases between the germline ends. The CDR3 DNA is TGTGCCAGCAGTAGGGACTGGCAAGAGACCCAGTACTTC. Protein sequence: CASSRDWQETQYF.

The chain is built from TRBV13 and TRBJ2-3; D not certain. The CDR3 has 14 amino acids. The V gene lost 2 bases and the J gene lost 4 bases, with 10 bases spanning the gap. Germline CDR1 and CDR2: PRHDT and FYEKMQ (reference sequence). CDR3 protein: CASSLKAPADTQYF. CDR3 sequence (DNA): TGTGCCAGCAGCTTAAAAGCGCCTGCAGATACGCAGTATTTT.

The CDR3: CASSGTGTGGVYNEQFF. CDR3 sequence (DNA): TGCGCCAGCAGCGGGACCGGGACAGGGGGTGTTTACAATGAGCAGTTCTTC. The chain uses TRBV5-1 and TRBJ2-1; the match to TRBD1 covers 11 bases. The CDR3 extends over 17 amino acids. The germline V gene has CDR1 SGHRS and CDR2 YFSETQ. V lost 4 bases to trimming and J lost 4 bases; unmatched junction nucleotides: 10.

The rearrangement joins TRBV2 to TRBJ1-6, with TRBD1 as a possible D gene (5 bases). Trimming pared 6 bases from V and 10 bases from J, leaving 16 bases between. The CDR3 spans 14 residues. The germline gives CDR1 SNHLY, CDR2 FYNNEI. This CDR3 reads CASSDGFGGSPLHF. DNA of the CDR3: TGTGCCAGCAGCGACGGCTTCGGGGGATCACCCCTCCACTTT.

In regard to this clone: One end of the junction varies from germline; a read error may be responsible. V is TRBV11-2 and J is TRBJ1-6; D is unclear. The CDR3 is 15 residues long. The germline V gene encodes CDR1 SGHAT and CDR2 FQNNGV. The CDR3 DNA reads TGTGCCAGCAGCTTAGTCTTCGGCGGCGATTCATCCCTCCACTTT. Translated, it gives CASSLVFGGDSSLHF.

The chain joins TRBV3-1 (or the pseudogene TRBV3-2) to TRBJ2-3; the match to TRBD1 covers 8 bases. The CDR3 is 16 residues long. CDR1 LGHDT and CDR2 YNNKEL come from the germline V gene (reference sequence). With V trimmed by 5 bases and J by 4 bases, 11 bases remained unmatched. The CDR3 DNA reads TGTGCCAGCAGCTTCCCCGGACAGGGCGCGGCAGATACGCAGTATTTT. It yields the protein CASSFPGQGAADTQYF.

The rearrangement joins TRBV19 to TRBJ2-1, with TRBD1 identical over 7 bases. The CDR3 has 16 residues. Per germline, CDR1 LNHDA and CDR2 SQIVND (reference sequence). Germline trimming cut 6 bases from V and 5 bases from J; bases unmatched to any gene: 13. CDR3 sequence reads: CASRKTGTALNNEQFF. The CDR3 nucleotides read TGTGCCAGTAGGAAAACCGGGACAGCCCTAAACAATGAGCAGTTCTTC.